Listed here is a single T cell receptor beta chain. What it recognizes is unknown. The sample originates from a study of vaccination and CD4 T cells after COVID-19. Treatment of the sample: roughly ten-day PBMC culture with coronavirus spike peptide pools or control peptides (ViraFEST assay). In the ViraFEST assay, peptide-pool expansion preceded TCR sequencing of expanded clonotypes. From the 10-day cultures, CD4+ T cells were isolated by negative selection. The ends were cut back, 5 bases at V and 1 base at J, with 10 bases in the middle. Looked up from germline, CDR1 is SGHTA and CDR2 is FQGNSA. The CDR3 has 14 amino acids. Cultured CD4+ T cell DNA underwent sequencing with the Oncomine TCR Beta short-read assay. It was from cultured CD4+ T cells that genomic DNA was extracted. TCRdb re-called the PCR reads through MiXCR, storing one row per CDR3 protein. Among 15,000 to 20,000 distinct CDR3 sequences, roughly 57% were seen once, and the ten largest hold roughly 10%.

The genes are TRBV7-2 and TRBJ2-3; D might be TRBD2 (5 bases). Specimen: CD4+ T cells from blood, cultured in vitro. The TCR originated in a human donor who had recovered from COVID-19. The CDR3 region has the DNA TGTGCCAGCAGCCCAGAGCGGCGCACAGATACGCAGTATTTT. Translating gives CASSPERRTDTQYF.